This TCR beta chain was profiled in a study of T cell responses to AZD1222 COVID-19 vaccine. Study conclusions and caveats: Researchers report vaccine-associated CD4 TCRs spanning spike, with dominance at 160-218 and 743-854. Baseline seropositives among AZD1222 recipients totaled only 5 to 7.

The protocol was immunoSEQ multiplex PCR, while the TCRdb copy is restricted to in-frame clones and leaves out a portion. The repertoire includes fewer than 200,000 clones, 85% to 90% of them detected once, and 11% sits in the top ten. This clone showed up just once. The antigen remains undetermined. The CDR3 extends over 18 amino acids. J lost 6 bases, V lost 2 bases, and 13 bases had no gene match. CDR1 and CDR2 from the germline V gene are MNHEY and SVGEGT. The sample here was peripheral blood, taken 28 days after the second AZD1222 dose. The receptor was derived from an adult who received the AZD1222 COVID-19 vaccine. This rearrangement joins TRBV6-2 or TRBV6-3 to TRBJ2-3; 11 bases are a match to TRBD2. The chain's CDR3 is CASSYARTSGHTRDTQYF. The CDR3 nucleotides read TGTGCCAGCAGTTACGCCAGGACTAGCGGGCACACCCGGGATACGCAGTATTTT.